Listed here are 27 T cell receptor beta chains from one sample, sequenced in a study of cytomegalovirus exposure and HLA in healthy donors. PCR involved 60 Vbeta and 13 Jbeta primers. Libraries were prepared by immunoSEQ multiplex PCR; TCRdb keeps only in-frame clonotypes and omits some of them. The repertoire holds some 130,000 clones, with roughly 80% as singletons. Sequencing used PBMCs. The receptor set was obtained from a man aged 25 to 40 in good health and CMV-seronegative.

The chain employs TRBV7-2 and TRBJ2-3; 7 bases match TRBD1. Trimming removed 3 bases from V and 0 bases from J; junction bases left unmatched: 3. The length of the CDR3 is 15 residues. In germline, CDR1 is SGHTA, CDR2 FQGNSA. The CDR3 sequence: CASSFGTASTDTQYF. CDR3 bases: TGTGCCAGCAGCTTCGGGACAGCTAGCACAGATACGCAGTATTTT. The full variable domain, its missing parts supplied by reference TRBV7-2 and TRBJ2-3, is GAGVSQSPSNKVTEKGKDVELRCDPISGHTALYWYRQSLGQGLEFLIYFQGNSAPDKSGLPSDRFSAERTGGSVSTLTIQRTQQEDSAVYLCASSFGTASTDTQYFGPGTRLTVL.

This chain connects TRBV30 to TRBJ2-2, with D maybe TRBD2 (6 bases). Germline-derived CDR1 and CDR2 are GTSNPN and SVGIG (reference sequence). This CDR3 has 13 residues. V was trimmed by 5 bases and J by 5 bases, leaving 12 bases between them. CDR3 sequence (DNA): TGTGCCTGGGGGGGGTGGGGGACCGGGGAGCTGTTTTTT. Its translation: CAWGGWGTGELFF.

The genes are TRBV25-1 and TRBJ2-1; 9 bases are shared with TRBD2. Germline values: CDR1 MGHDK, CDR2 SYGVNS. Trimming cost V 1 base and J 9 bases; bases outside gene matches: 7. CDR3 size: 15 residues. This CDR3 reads CASSELGGRVGEQFF. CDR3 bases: TGTGCCAGCAGTGAATTAGGCGGGAGGGTCGGTGAGCAGTTCTTC.

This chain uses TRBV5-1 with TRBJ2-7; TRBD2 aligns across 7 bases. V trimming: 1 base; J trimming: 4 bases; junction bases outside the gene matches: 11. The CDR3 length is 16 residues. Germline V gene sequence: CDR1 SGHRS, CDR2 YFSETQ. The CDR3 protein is CASSLSKAGMTYEQYF. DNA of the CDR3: TGCGCCAGCAGCTTGAGTAAAGCGGGAATGACGTACGAGCAGTACTTC.

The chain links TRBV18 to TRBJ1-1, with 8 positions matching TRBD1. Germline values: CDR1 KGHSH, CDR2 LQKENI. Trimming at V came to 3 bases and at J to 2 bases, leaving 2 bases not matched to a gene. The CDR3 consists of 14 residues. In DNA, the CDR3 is TGTGCCAGCTCACCGGACAGGGACAACACTGAAGCTTTCTTT. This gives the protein CASSPDRDNTEAFF.

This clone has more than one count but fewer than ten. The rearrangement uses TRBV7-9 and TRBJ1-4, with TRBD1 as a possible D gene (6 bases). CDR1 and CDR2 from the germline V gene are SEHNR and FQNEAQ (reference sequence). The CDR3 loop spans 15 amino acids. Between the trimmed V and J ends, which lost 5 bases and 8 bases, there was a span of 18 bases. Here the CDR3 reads CASSPTFGQREKLFF. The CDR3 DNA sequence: TGTGCCAGCAGCCCAACGTTTGGACAGCGGGAAAAACTGTTTTTT.

The CDR3, as DNA: TGCAGCGTTGTCCCGGGACACGGAGAGACCCAGTACTTC. Its protein is CSVVPGHGETQYF. The chain is built from TRBV29-1 and TRBJ2-5; D is perhaps TRBD1 (6 bases). Trimming took 4 bases from V and 4 from J, leaving 13 bases between them. The CDR3 runs 13 residues. Germline assignment: CDR1 SQVTM and CDR2 ANQGSEA.

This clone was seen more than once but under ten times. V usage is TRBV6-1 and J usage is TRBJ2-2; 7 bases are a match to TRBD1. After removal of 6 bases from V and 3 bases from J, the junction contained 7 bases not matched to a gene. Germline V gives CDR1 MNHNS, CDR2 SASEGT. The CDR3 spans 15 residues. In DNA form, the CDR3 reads TGTGCCAGCAGCCCCACAGGGGCGGACACCGGGGAGCTGTTTTTT. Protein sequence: CASSPTGADTGELFF.

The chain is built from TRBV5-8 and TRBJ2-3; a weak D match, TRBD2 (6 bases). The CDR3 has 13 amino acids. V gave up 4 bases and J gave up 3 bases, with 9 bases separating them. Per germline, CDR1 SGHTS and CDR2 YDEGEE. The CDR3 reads CASSLTRTDTQYF. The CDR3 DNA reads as TGTGCCAGCAGCCTGACTAGGACAGATACGCAGTATTTT. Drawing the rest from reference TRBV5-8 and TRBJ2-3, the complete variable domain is EAGVTQSPTHLIKTRGQQATLRCSPISGHTSVYWYQQALGLGLQFLLWYDEGEERNRGNFPPRFSGRQFPNYSSELNVNALELEDSALYLCASSLTRTDTQYFGPGTRLTVL.

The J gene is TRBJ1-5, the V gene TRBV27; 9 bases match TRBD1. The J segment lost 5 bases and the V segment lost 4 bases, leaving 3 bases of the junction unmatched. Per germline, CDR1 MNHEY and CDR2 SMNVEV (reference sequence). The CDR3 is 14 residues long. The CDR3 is CASSYRGQDQPQHF. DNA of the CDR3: TGTGCCAGCAGTTACAGGGGGCAGGATCAGCCCCAGCATTTT.

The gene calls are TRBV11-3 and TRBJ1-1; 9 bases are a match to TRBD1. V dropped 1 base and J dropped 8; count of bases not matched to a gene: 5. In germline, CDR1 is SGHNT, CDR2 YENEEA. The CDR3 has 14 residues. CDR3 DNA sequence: TGTGCCAGCAGCTTAGGGACAGGGGTCTCGGAAGCTTTCTTT. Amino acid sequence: CASSLGTGVSEAFF.

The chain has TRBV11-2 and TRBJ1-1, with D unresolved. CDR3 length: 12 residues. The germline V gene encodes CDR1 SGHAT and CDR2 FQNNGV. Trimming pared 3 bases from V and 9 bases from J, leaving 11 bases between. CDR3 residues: CASSLSRPQAFF. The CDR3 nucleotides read TGTGCCAGCAGCTTGAGCAGGCCCCAAGCTTTCTTT.

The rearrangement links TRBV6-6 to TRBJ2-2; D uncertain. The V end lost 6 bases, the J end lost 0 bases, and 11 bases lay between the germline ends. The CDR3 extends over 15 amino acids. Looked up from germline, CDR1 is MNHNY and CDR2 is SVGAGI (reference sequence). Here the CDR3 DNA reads TGTGCCAGCAGCCCTTCCCTTTCGAACACCGGGGAGCTGTTTTTT. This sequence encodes CASSPSLSNTGELFF.

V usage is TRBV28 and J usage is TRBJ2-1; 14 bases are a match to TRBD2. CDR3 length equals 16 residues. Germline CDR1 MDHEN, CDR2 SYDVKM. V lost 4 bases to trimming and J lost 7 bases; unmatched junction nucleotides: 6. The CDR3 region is CASSSPTSGRENEQFF. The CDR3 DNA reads TGTGCCAGCAGTTCCCCGACTAGCGGGAGGGAGAATGAGCAGTTCTTC. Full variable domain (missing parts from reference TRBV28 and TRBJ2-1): DVKVTQSSRYLVKRTGEKVFLECVQDMDHENMFWYRQDPGLGLRLIYFSYDVKMKEKGDIPEGYSVSREKKERFSLILESASTNQTSMYLCASSSPTSGRENEQFFGPGTRLTVL.

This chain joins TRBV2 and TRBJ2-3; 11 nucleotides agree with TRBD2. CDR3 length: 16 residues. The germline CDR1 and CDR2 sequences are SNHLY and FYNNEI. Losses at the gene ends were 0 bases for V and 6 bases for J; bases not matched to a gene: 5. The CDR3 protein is CASSEASGRGMDTQYF. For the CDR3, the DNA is TGTGCCAGCAGTGAAGCTAGCGGGAGGGGGATGGATACGCAGTATTTT.

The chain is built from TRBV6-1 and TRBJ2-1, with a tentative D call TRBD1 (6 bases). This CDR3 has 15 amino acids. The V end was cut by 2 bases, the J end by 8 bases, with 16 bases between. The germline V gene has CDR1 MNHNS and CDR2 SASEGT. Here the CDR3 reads CASSEYPQGWDEQFF. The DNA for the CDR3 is TGTGCCAGCAGTGAATACCCCCAGGGGTGGGATGAGCAGTTCTTC.

The CDR3 DNA reads as TGTGCCAGCAGACCCCGTCGGACAGGGGCGAACACCGGGGAGCTGTTTTTT. Encoded protein: CASRPRRTGANTGELFF. J is TRBJ2-2 and V is TRBV28; TRBD1 agrees at 9 bases. From germline, CDR1 is MDHEN and CDR2 SYDVKM. Trimming cost V 6 bases and J 0 bases; bases outside gene matches: 8. There are 17 residues in the CDR3.

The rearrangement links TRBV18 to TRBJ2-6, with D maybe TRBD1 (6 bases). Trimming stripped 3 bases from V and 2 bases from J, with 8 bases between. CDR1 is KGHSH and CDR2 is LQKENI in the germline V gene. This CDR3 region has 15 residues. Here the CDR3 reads CASSPNRAGANVLTF. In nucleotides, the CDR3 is TGTGCCAGCTCACCCAACAGGGCTGGGGCCAACGTCCTGACTTTC.

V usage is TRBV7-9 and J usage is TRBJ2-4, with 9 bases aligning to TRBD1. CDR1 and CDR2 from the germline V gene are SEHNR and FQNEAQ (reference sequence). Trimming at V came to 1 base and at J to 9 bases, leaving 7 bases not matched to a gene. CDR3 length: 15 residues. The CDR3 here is CASSLVRTGEGIQYF. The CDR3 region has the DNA TGTGCCAGCAGCTTAGTTCGGACAGGGGAAGGCATTCAGTACTTC.

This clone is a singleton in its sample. The CDR3 nucleotides are TGTGCCACAGGGGATTCTCTTTATACGCAGTATTTT. Amino acids: CATGDSLYTQYF. J is TRBJ2-3 and V is TRBV7-8, with D maybe TRBD1 (6 bases). V was cut by 10 bases and J by 7 bases, with 15 bases left in between. Germline V gene data show CDR1 as SGHVS and CDR2 as FQNEAQ. CDR3 length: 12 amino acids.

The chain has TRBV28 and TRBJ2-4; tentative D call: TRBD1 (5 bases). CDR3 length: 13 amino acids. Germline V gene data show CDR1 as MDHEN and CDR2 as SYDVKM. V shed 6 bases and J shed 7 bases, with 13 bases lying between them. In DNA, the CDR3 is TGTGCCAGCAGGAGAACAGGAAATAACATTCAGTACTTC. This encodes CASRRTGNNIQYF.

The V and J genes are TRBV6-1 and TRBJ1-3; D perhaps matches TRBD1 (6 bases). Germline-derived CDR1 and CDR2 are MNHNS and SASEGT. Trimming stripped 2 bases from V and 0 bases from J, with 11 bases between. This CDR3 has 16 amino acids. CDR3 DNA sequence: TGTGCCAGCAGTGAAATCAGGGGTTACTCTGGAAACACCATATATTTT. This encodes CASSEIRGYSGNTIYF.

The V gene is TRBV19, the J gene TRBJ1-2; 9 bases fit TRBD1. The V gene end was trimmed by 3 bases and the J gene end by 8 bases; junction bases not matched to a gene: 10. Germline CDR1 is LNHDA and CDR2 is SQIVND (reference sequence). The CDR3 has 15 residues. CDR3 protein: CASSILLLDRGGYTF. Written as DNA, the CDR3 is TGTGCCAGTAGTATTCTGCTTTTGGACAGGGGAGGCTACACCTTC.

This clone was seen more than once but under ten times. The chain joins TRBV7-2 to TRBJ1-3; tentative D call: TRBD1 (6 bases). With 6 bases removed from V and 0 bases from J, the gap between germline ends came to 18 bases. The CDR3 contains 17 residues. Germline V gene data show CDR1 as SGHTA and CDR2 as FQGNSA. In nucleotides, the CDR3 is TGTGCCAGCAGGCCCCCAGGGGCTTCTCGCTCTGGAAACACCATATATTTT. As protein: CASRPPGASRSGNTIYF.

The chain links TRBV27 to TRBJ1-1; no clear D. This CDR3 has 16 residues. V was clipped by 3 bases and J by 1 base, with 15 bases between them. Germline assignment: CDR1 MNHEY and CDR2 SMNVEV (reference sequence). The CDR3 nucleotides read TGTGCCAGCAGTTTGGATGGTTGGGGAGGGAACACTGAAGCTTTCTTT. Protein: CASSLDGWGGNTEAFF.

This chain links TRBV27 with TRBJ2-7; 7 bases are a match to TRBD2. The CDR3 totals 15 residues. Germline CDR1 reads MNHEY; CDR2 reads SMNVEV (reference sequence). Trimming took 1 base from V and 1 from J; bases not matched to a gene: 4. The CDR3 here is CASSLLSSGSYEQYF. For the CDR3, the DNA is TGTGCCAGCAGTTTATTGAGTAGCGGGTCCTACGAGCAGTACTTC.

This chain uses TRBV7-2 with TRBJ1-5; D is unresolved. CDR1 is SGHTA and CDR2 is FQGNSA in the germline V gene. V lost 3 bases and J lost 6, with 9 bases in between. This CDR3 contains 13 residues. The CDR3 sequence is CASSLLSGQPQHF. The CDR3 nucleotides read TGTGCCAGCAGCTTGTTATCGGGTCAGCCCCAGCATTTT.